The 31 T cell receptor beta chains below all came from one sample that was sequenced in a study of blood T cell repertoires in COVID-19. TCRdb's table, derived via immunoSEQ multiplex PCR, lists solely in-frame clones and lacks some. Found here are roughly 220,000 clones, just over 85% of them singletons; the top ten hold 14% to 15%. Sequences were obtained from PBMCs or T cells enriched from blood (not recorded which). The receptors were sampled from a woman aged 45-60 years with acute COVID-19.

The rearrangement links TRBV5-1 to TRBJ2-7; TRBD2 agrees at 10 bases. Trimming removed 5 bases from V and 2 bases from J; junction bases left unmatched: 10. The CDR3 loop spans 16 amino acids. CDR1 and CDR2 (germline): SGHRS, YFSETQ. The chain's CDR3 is CASSPAKRGGPYEQYF. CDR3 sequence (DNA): TGCGCCAGCAGTCCAGCCAAGCGGGGGGGGCCCTACGAGCAGTACTTC.

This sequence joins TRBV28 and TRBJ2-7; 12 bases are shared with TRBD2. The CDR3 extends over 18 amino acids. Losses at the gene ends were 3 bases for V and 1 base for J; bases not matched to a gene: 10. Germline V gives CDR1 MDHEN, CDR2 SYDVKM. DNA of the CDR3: TGTGCCAGCAGTTTTTGGTCACTAGCGGGAGGTAGGTCCTACGAGCAGTACTTC. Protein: CASSFWSLAGGRSYEQYF.

The CDR3 loop is CASSVGTITGTNSPLHF. The CDR3 DNA follows: TGTGCCAGCAGTGTGGGGACAATAACAGGGACGAATTCACCCCTCCACTTT. The chain joins TRBV6-1 to TRBJ1-6, with a weak D call TRBD1 (6 bases). With 4 bases removed from V and 7 bases from J, the gap between germline ends came to 20 bases. CDR1 MNHNS and CDR2 SASEGT come from the germline V gene. The CDR3 extends over 17 amino acids.

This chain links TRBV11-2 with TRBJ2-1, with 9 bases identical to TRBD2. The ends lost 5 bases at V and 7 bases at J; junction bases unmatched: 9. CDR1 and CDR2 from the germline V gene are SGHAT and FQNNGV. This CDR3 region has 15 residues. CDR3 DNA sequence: TGTGCCAGCAGCCCGGGACTAGCTCACAAGAATGAGCAGTTCTTC. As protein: CASSPGLAHKNEQFF.

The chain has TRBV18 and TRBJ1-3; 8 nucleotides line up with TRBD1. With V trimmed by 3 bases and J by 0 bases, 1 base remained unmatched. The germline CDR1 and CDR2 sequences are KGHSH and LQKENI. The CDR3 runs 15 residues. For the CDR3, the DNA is TGTGCCAGCTCACCCGGACAGGGCTCTGGAAACACCATATATTTT. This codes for CASSPGQGSGNTIYF.

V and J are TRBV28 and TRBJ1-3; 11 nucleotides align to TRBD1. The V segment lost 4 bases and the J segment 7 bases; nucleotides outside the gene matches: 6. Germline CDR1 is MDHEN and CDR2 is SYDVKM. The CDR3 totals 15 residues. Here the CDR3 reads CASSSTGQGANTIYF. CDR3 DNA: TGTGCCAGCAGTTCGACCGGACAGGGGGCTAACACCATATATTTT.

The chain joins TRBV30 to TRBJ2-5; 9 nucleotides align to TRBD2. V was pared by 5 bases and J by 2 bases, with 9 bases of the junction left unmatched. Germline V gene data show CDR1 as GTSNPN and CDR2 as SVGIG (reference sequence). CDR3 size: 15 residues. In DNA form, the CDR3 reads TGTGCCTGGGTCGGAAAAGCGGGAGGACAAGAGACCCAGTACTTC. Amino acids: CAWVGKAGGQETQYF.

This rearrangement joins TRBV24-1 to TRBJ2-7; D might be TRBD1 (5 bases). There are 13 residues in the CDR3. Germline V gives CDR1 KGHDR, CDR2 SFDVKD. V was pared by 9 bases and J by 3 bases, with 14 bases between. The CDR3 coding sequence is TGTGCCACCCGAGACAGCCTAAGCTACGAGCAGTACTTC. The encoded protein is CATRDSLSYEQYF.

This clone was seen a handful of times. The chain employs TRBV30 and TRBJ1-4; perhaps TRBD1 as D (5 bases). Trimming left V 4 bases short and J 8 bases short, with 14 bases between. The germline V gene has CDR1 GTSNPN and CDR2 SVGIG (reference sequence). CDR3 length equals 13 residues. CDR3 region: CAWNPGRREKLFF. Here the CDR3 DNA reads TGTGCCTGGAATCCAGGGCGTCGGGAAAAACTGTTTTTT.

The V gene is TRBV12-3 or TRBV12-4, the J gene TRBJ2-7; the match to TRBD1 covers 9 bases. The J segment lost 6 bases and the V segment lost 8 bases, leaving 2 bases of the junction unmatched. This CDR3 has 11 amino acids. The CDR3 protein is CASSGQGEQYF. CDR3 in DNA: TGTGCCAGCTCGGGACAGGGCGAGCAGTACTTC.

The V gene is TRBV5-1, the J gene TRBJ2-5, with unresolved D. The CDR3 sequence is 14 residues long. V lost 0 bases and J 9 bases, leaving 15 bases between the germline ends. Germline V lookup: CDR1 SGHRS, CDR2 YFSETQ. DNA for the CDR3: TGCGCCAGCAGCTTGGGCGGCCTCGGTGGGTCCCAGTACTTC. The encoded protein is CASSLGGLGGSQYF. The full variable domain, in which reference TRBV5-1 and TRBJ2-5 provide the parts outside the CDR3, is KAGVTQTPRYLIKTRGQQVTLSCSPISGHRSVSWYQQTPGQGLQFLFEYFSETQRNKGNFPGRFSGRQFSNSRSEMNVSTLELGDSALYLCASSLGGLGGSQYFGPGTRLLVL.

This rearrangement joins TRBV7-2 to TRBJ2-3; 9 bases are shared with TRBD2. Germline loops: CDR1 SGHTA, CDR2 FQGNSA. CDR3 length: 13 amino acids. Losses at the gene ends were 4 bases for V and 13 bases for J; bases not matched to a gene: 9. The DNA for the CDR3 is TGTGCCAGCAGCTATAGCGGGAGTGCTCAGGAGTATTTT. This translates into CASSYSGSAQEYF.

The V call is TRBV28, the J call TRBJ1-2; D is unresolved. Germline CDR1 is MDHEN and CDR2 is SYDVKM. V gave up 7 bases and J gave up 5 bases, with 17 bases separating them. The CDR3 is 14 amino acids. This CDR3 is CASTGGGPYYGYTF. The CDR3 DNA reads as TGTGCCAGCACTGGAGGAGGGCCTTATTATGGCTACACCTTC.

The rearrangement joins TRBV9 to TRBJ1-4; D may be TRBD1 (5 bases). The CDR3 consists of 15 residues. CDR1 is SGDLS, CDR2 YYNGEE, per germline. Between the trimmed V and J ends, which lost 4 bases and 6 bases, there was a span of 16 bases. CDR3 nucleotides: TGTGCCAGCAGCCGATTGGAGCAGGGTGATGAAAAACTGTTTTTT. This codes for CASSRLEQGDEKLFF.

CDR3: CASSRTGANQPQHF. The DNA of the CDR3 is TGTGCCAGCAGTCGGACAGGGGCCAATCAGCCCCAGCATTTT. The V and J genes are TRBV2 and TRBJ1-5; the match to TRBD1 covers 9 bases. The V and J ends lost 5 bases and 3 bases, in that order; junction bases with no gene match: 2. The CDR3 contains 14 residues. The germline gives CDR1 SNHLY, CDR2 FYNNEI.

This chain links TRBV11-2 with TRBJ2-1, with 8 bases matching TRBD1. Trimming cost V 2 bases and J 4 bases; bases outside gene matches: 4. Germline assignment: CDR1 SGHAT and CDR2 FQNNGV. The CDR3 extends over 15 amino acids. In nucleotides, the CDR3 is TGTGCCAGCAGCTTAAGCCAGGGGGCGTACAATGAGCAGTTCTTC. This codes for CASSLSQGAYNEQFF. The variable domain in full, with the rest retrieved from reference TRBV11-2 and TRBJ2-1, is EAGVAQSPRYKIIEKRQSVAFWCNPISGHATLYWYQQILGQGPKLLIQFQNNGVVDDSQLPKDRFSAERLKGVDSTLKIQPAKLEDSAVYLCASSLSQGAYNEQFFGPGTRLTVL.

Written as DNA, the CDR3 is TGTGCCAGCAGCGTAGACGGAGGGAGCTATGGCTACACCTTC. Translating it yields CASSVDGGSYGYTF. The chain employs TRBV9 and TRBJ1-2; D remains ambiguous. This CDR3 comprises 14 residues. CDR1 and CDR2 (germline): SGDLS, YYNGEE. Trimming pared 0 bases from V and 4 bases from J, leaving 10 bases between.

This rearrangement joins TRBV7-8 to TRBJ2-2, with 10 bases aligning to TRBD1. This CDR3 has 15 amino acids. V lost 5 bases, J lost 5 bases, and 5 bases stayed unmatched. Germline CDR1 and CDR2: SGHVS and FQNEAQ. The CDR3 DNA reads TGTGCCAGCAGCACCGACAGGGGGCGGACCGGGGAGCTGTTTTTT. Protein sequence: CASSTDRGRTGELFF.

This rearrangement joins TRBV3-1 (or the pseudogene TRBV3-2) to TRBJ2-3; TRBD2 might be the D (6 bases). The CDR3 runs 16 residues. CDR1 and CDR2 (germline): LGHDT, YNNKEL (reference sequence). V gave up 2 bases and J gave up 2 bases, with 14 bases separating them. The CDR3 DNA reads TGTGCCAGCAGCCAAATATCGGGAGATCCCACAGATACGCAGTATTTT. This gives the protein CASSQISGDPTDTQYF.

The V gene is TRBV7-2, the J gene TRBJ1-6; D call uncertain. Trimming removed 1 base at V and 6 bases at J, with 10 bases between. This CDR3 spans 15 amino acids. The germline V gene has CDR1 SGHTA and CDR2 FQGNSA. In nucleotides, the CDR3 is TGTGCCAGCAGCTTAGGGCAGGCCCTTAATTCACCCCTCCACTTT. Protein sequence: CASSLGQALNSPLHF.

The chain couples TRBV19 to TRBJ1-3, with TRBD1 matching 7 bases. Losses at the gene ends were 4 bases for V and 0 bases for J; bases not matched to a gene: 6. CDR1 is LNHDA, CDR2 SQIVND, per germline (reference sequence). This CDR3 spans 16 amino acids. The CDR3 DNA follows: TGTGCCAGTAGTAGATCCGGGACAGTCTCTGGAAACACCATATATTTT. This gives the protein CASSRSGTVSGNTIYF.

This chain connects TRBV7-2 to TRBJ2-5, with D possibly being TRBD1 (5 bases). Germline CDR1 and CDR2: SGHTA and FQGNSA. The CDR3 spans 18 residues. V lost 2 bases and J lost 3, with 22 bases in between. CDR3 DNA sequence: TGTGCCAGCAGCTTACACGGCGATAGAAGGGGCCGGGAAGAGACCCAGTACTTC. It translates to CASSLHGDRRGREETQYF.

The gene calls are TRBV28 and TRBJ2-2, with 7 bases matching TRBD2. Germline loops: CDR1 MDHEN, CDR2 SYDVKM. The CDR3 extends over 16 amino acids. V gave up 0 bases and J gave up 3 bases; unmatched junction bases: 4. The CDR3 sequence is CASSLWNGLDTGELFF. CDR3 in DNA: TGTGCCAGCAGTTTATGGAACGGACTAGACACCGGGGAGCTGTTTTTT. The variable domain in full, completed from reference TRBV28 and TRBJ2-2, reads DVKVTQSSRYLVKRTGEKVFLECVQDMDHENMFWYRQDPGLGLRLIYFSYDVKMKEKGDIPEGYSVSREKKERFSLILESASTNQTSMYLCASSLWNGLDTGELFFGEGSRLTVL.

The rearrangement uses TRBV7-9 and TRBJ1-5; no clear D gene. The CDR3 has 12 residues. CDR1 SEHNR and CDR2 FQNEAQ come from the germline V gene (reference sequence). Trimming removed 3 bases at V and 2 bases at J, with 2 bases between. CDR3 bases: TGTGCCAGCAGCTTCGGCAATCAGCCCCAGCATTTT. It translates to CASSFGNQPQHF.

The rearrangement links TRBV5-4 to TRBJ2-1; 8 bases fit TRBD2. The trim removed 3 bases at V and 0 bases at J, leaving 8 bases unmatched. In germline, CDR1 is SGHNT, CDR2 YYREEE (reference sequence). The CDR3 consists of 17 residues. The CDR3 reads CASSYGLALNSYNEQFF. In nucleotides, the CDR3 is TGTGCCAGCAGCTACGGACTAGCCCTTAACTCCTACAATGAGCAGTTCTTC.

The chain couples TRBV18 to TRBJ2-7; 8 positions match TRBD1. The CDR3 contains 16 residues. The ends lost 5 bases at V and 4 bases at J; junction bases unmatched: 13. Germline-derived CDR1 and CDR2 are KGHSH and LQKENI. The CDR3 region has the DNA TGTGCCAGCTCAGGACCTCCGGGACAGGTTAATTACGAGCAGTACTTC. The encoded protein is CASSGPPGQVNYEQYF.

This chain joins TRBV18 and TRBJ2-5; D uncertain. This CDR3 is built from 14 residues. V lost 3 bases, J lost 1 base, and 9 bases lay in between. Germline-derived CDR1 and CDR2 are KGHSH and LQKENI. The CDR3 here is CASSPDQVQETQYF. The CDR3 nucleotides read TGTGCCAGCTCACCGGATCAGGTCCAAGAGACCCAGTACTTC.

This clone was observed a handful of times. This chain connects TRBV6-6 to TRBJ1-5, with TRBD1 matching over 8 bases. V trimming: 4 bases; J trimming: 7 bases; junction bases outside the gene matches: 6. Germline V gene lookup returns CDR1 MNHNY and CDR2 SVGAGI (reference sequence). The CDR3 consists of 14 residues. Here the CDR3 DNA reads TGTGCCAGCAGTTCACGTCAGGGGGCACAGCCCCAGCATTTT. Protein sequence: CASSSRQGAQPQHF.

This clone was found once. The CDR3 coding sequence is TGTGCCAGCAGTTTGTCCGGGACAGGCGGTTTATTGGGCTACGAGCAGTACTTC. It codes for CASSLSGTGGLLGYEQYF. V is TRBV27 and J is TRBJ2-7, with 8 bases aligning to TRBD1. The germline CDR1 and CDR2 sequences are MNHEY and SMNVEV (reference sequence). This CDR3 has 18 amino acids. V trimming: 3 bases; J trimming: 3 bases; junction bases outside the gene matches: 16.

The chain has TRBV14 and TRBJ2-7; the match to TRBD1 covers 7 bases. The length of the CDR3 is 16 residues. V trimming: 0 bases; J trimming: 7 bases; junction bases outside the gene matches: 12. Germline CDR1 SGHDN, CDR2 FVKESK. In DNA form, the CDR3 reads TGTGCCAGCAGCCAAGACTTGGGACAGACTCGTCGGGAGCAGTACTTC. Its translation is CASSQDLGQTRREQYF.

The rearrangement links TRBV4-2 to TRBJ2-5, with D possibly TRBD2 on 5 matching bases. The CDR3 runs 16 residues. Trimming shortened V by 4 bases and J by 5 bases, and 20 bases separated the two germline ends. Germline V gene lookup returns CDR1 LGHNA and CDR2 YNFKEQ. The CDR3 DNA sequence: TGTGCCAGCAGCCCAGGCGGACTCATAGTGAGGGAGACCCAGTACTTC. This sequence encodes CASSPGGLIVRETQYF.